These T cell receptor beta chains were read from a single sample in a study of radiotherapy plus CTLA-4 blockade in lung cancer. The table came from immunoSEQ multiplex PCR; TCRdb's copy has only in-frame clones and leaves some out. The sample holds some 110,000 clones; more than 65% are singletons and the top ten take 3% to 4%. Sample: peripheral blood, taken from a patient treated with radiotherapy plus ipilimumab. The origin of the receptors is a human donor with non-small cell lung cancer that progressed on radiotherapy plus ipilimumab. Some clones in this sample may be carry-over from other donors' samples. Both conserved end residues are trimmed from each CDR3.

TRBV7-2 ASSLRISGANVLT
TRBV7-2 ASSLGGPVGELF
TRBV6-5 ASALGQGFDYGYT
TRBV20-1 SASFLGGYT
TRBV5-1 ASRVSGGEETQY
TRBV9 ASSAGGTDFYGYT
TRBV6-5 ASSSPGQGVDEQY
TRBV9 ASSVRAYTGELF
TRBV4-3 ASSQGQGQTFSQPNQPQH
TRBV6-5 ASSYSIIRATGELF
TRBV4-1 ASSQEIAARLAGEREQF
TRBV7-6 ASSFPEGTDTQY
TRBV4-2 ASSQDLERAYSGNTIY
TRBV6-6 ASSFPQGVNQPQH
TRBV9 ASSPIRTAHEQF
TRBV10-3 AAGKQGVGSDEQY
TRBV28 ASSSTGSLGYGYT
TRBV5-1 ASSLDRPYNSPLH
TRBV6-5 ASSYAGDAGYT
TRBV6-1 ASRGRVSTDTQY
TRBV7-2 ASSSGQGPGELF
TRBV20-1 SATSNEQF
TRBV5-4 ASSLTPQPERPQY
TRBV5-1 ASSLTGDTQY
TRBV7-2 ASSPGDRANQPQH
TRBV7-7 ASSPVRTGELF
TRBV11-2 ASSLWALGFRSTDTQY
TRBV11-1 ASSLQGSSPLH
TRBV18 ASSPFATGAEAF
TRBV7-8 ASSFRWQGSTGELF
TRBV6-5 ASNRQVAGELF
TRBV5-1 ASSLGFSQEY
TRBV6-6 ASSYSSRGYEQY
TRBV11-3 ASSLVPSGSGTEAF
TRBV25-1 ASSGRRETTNEKLF
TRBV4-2 ASSQDSTGAYGYT
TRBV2 ASNIGTENSGNTIY
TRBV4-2 ASSRGLADTGELF
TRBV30 AWSPAGVGELF
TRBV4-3 ASSQKWDEPQH
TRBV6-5 ASSTGGVPEAF
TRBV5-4 ATSGGSRLGNTIY
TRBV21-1 ASSLRPRTGLDDTEAF
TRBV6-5 ASSYRVPGNTIY
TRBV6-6 ASTPDRGRKGYT
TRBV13 ASRPTPTNTGELF